Below are 17 T cell receptor beta chains sequenced from a single sample in a study of T cells after yellow fever vaccination. TCRdb redid the calling of the 5' RACE reads with MiXCR, one entry per CDR3 protein. The sample yields about 630,000 distinct CDR3 sequences, 9% to 15% seen once. This specimen consisted of PBMCs, obtained on the day of the yellow fever booster vaccination. Receptor source: a man between 25 and 39 years old who received the YFV17D yellow fever vaccine.

J is TRBJ2-2 and V is TRBV10-1; D tentatively fits TRBD1 or TRBD2 (5 bases each). Germline assignment: CDR1 WNHNN and CDR2 SYGVQD (reference sequence). The CDR3 has 15 residues. Deletions cut 4 bases from V and 2 bases from J, with 11 bases between. CDR3 DNA sequence: TGCGCCAGCAGTGGCGGGCAGGGAAACACCGGGGAGCTGTTTTTT. Translating gives CASSGGQGNTGELFF.

The genes are TRBV4-3 and TRBJ2-1; TRBD1 is a possible D gene (5 bases). This CDR3 has 13 amino acids. The V end was cut by 4 bases, the J end by 5 bases, with 9 bases between. CDR1 and CDR2 from the germline V gene are LGHNA and YSLEER. For the CDR3, the DNA is TGCGCCAGCAGCCCAGACAGAGACAATGAGCAGTTCTTC. The encoded protein is CASSPDRDNEQFF.

V and J are TRBV11-2 and TRBJ2-3; 8 bases are shared with TRBD2. With 2 bases clipped from V and 3 bases from J, the junction kept 13 bases outside the gene matches. In germline, CDR1 is SGHAT, CDR2 FQNNGV. The CDR3 runs 18 residues. The CDR3 is CASSLLGSQLAVTDTQYF. CDR3 nucleotide sequence: TGTGCCAGCAGCTTATTAGGATCCCAACTAGCGGTGACAGATACGCAGTATTTT.

J is TRBJ2-2 and V is TRBV18; 8 nucleotides line up with TRBD2. The germline V gene has CDR1 KGHSH and CDR2 LQKENI. The CDR3 spans 18 residues. V lost 3 bases and J lost 4; bases outside the gene matches: 13. The CDR3 nucleotides are TGTGCCAGCTCACCGAACCTAGTGAGCGGGAGTCTCACCGGGGAGCTGTTTTTT. This sequence encodes CASSPNLVSGSLTGELFF.

The chain couples TRBV9 to TRBJ2-5; TRBD2 agrees at 11 bases. Losses at the gene ends were 2 bases for V and 5 bases for J; bases not matched to a gene: 2. The CDR3 has 14 amino acids. The germline CDR1 and CDR2 sequences are SGDLS and YYNGEE. The CDR3: CASSVSSGRETQYF. Here the CDR3 DNA reads TGTGCCAGCAGCGTCTCTAGCGGGAGGGAGACCCAGTACTTC.

The gene calls are TRBV25-1 and TRBJ2-1; weak D call: TRBD2 (6 bases). Looked up from germline, CDR1 is MGHDK and CDR2 is SYGVNS. The CDR3 spans 15 residues. The germline V and J ends were trimmed by 3 bases and 3 bases, with 12 bases remaining between them. The CDR3 DNA sequence: TGTGCCAGCAGTGATCTTACTAGCTTCTACAATGAGCAGTTCTTC. Protein sequence: CASSDLTSFYNEQFF.

The CDR3 sequence: CASSEYRGAFF. The CDR3 DNA reads TGCGCCAGCAGTGAATACCGGGGAGCTTTCTTT. The rearrangement links TRBV5-1 to TRBJ1-1; D is unclear. The germline CDR1 and CDR2 sequences are SGHRS and YFSETQ. This CDR3 contains 11 residues. V lost 5 bases to trimming and J lost 10 bases, with 12 bases between them.

This clonotype was counted only a few times. The DNA of the CDR3 is TGTGCCAGCAGCTTGGGGCGGGAGCGGTCCTACAATGAGCAGTTCTTC. Encoded protein: CASSLGRERSYNEQFF. V usage is TRBV7-3 and J usage is TRBJ2-1; 7 bases match TRBD2. The CDR3 length is 16 residues. Per the germline V gene, CDR1 is SGHTA and CDR2 is FQGTGA. V was clipped by 3 bases and J by 1 base; unmatched bases: 6.

This clonotype was detected only once. The chain carries TRBV30 and TRBJ2-1, with 11 nucleotides matching TRBD2. Germline CDR1 reads GTSNPN; CDR2 reads SVGIG (reference sequence). The CDR3 spans 15 residues. The junction had 7 bases not matched to a gene; V was cut back by 5 bases and J by 4 bases. CDR3 nucleotides: TGTGCCTGGGCTCCTCGACTAGCGGGGTACAATGAGCAGTTCTTC. This codes for CAWAPRLAGYNEQFF.

Only a few counts were recorded for this clonotype. The rearrangement uses TRBV24-1 and TRBJ2-3; D gene unclear. Germline CDR1 reads KGHDR; CDR2 reads SFDVKD. This CDR3 has 11 residues. Trimming cost V 6 bases and J 6 bases, with 6 bases left between them. The CDR3 loop reads CATSLVDTQYF. The DNA of the CDR3 is TGTGCCACCAGTCTGGTGGATACGCAGTATTTT.

This clonotype was seen more than once but under ten times. The J gene is TRBJ2-2, the V gene TRBV6-1, with D possibly matching TRBD1 (6 bases). The CDR3 covers 15 residues. The germline V gene encodes CDR1 MNHNS and CDR2 SASEGT. V dropped 6 bases and J dropped 1 base, with 12 bases sitting between them. The chain's CDR3 is CASSRGGMNTGELFF. Here the CDR3 DNA reads TGTGCCAGCAGCCGAGGGGGAATGAACACCGGGGAGCTGTTTTTT.

The chain links TRBV20-1 to TRBJ2-1; TRBD1 aligns across 10 bases. V trimming: 4 bases; J trimming: 4 bases; junction bases outside the gene matches: 4. From germline, CDR1 is DFQATT and CDR2 SNEGSKA (reference sequence). The CDR3 has 14 amino acids. The CDR3 spells CSAKSGQGYNEQFF. In DNA, the CDR3 is TGCAGTGCTAAGTCGGGACAGGGGTACAATGAGCAGTTCTTC.

This clonotype was found a few times. The chain combines TRBV29-1 with TRBJ1-5; D is uncertain. CDR1 SQVTM and CDR2 ANQGSEA come from the germline V gene. The CDR3 extends over 13 amino acids. The V end was cut by 8 bases, the J end by 4 bases, with 15 bases between. The CDR3 spells CSIRPGPNQPQHF. The CDR3 bases are TGCAGCATCCGGCCGGGTCCTAATCAGCCCCAGCATTTT.

A note on this clonotype: At one end the junction does not follow the germline gene, possibly because of a read error. V is TRBV4-3 and J is TRBJ2-2, with 9 bases fitting TRBD1. The length of the CDR3 is 15 residues. Germline V gene lookup returns CDR1 LGHNA and CDR2 YSLEER. The CDR3 nucleotides are TGCGCCAGCAGCCCCGGGACAGGGAACACCGGGGAGCTGTCTTTT. Protein sequence: CASSPGTGNTGELSF.

The chain combines TRBV7-9 with TRBJ2-7; D is undetermined. The CDR3 length is 14 residues. Trimming removed 2 bases at V and 2 bases at J, with 10 bases between. Germline V lookup: CDR1 SEHNR, CDR2 FQNEAQ (reference sequence). The CDR3, as DNA: TGTGCCAGCAGCTTATCGGATACACCCTACGAGCAGTACTTC. It yields the protein CASSLSDTPYEQYF. The full variable domain, completed using reference TRBV7-9 and TRBJ2-7, is DTGVSQNPRHKITKRGQNVTFRCDPISEHNRLYWYRQTLGQGPEFLTYFQNEAQLEKSRLLSDRFSAERPKGSFSTLEIQRTEQGDSAMYLCASSLSDTPYEQYFGPGTRLTVT.

This chain connects TRBV14 to TRBJ2-7; TRBD1 agrees at 7 bases. Germline-derived CDR1 and CDR2 are SGHDN and FVKESK. J lost 5 bases, V lost 3 bases, and 7 bases had no gene match. The CDR3 has 14 amino acids. The CDR3 spells CASSQTGIGHEQYF. For the CDR3, the DNA is TGTGCCAGCAGCCAGACAGGGATAGGACACGAGCAGTACTTC.

The J gene is TRBJ2-7, the V gene TRBV18, with 9 positions matching TRBD1. The CDR3 runs to 14 residues. Germline V lookup: CDR1 KGHSH, CDR2 LQKENI. V gave up 4 bases and J gave up 5 bases; unmatched junction bases: 6. The CDR3 DNA sequence: TGTGCCAGCTCACTCCCGGGACAGGGACACGAGCAGTACTTC. Its protein is CASSLPGQGHEQYF.